This TCR beta chain was obtained from a study of CD4 T cells in relation to SARS-CoV-2 and coronaviruses (dated by TCRdb to 2020 to 2022). General notes on the study: In the ViraFEST assay, PBMCs were cultured with antigen for roughly 11 days, after which TCR beta CDR3s were sequenced to identify antigen-specific clonal expansions. Across all 12 patients in the convalescent cohort, the median age was around 40 years, with a range of roughly 21 to 75 years. Among the roughly twelve convalescent patients, 8 males and 4 females were included, and two of the subjects were Hispanic. Using patient-derived lymphoblastoid cell lines, the shared crossreactive spike epitopes were mapped to their HLA restriction. At the level of individual TCR clonotypes, the study evaluated whether memory CD4+ T cells crossreact between the spike proteins of SARS-CoV-2 and those of common cold coronaviruses. The Adaptive Biotechnologies TCR-sequencing kit was used to sequence samples from three pre-COVID donors and the naive versus memory experiments, whereas other data were Illumina-based. A different, Illumina-based TCR-beta assay was used to sequence expansion assays from other donors in the study. General findings and caveats noted by the study authors: Small numbers of patients and of tested TCRs were a limitation of the study. Pre-pandemic and post-infection samples were not both contributed by any donor, so tracing of the source of pre-existing responses was limited. Naive versus memory sequencing indicated the assay detects memory recall responses rather than primary responses primed during culture. Crossreactive clones showed significantly weaker SARS-CoV-2-driven expansion than monoreactive clones, consistent with antigenic imprinting. Crossreactivity analysis was centred on spike protein, so crossreactivity against other viral proteins was not assessed. In about 71% of donors, memory CD4+ clonotypes turned up that crossrecognized SARS-CoV-2 and at least one common cold coronavirus spike.

Survey-level immunoSEQ TCR-beta sequencing was performed on DNA from CEF-cultured naive and memory CD4+ T cells. Under the source paper's analysis protocol: During preprocessing, nonproductive sequences were removed, along with CDR3s that did not begin with C, did not end with F or W, or were shorter than 7 amino acids. Antigen-specific clonotypes were called with the MANAFEST web app, based on expansion relative to reference and other culture wells. A clone counted as positive if significantly expanded in 2 of 3 replicate wells versus the reference culture at FDR below 0.05. For a clone to be considered positive, significant expansion relative to all other tandem wells and an odds ratio above 5 were also required. Cultured and uncultured naive and memory CD4+ repertoires were searched for previously identified spike- and CEF-reactive CDR3s. CDR3 homology was measured as pairwise Levenshtein distance, computed with the stringdist R package after trimming three terminal residues from each end. TCRdb provides this immuneACCESS table in a form limited to in-frame rearrangements. Some clones are lacking; in checked studies, under half of them reflect an unresolved V gene, and why the rest are absent is not known. The D gene and trimming were derived from the DNA, and the V and J assignments and clone size from that table. The sample yields some 46,000 clones; over 70% were counted once. Together, the top ten hold around 1.4% of the sample.

The CDR3 holds 16 amino acids from the cysteine to the phenylalanine. Solely the CDR3 DNA is kept, with 48 bases framed from the first base. Compared with germline, V lacks 2 bases and J lacks 4 bases; bases without a gene match: 6. The germline V gene sets CDR1 to MDHEN and CDR2 to SYDVKM. Turning to this clone: No cognate antigen has been identified for it. The input lacks base qualities; no much larger clone sits a single base away.

Naive and memory CD4+ T cells were separated from cryopreserved PBMCs through CD4 enrichment, which was followed by EasySep naive CD4+ T cell enrichment. Sorted naive or memory CD4+ T cells (about 100,000) were grown at a 1:1 ratio with T cell-depleted PBMCs and CEF peptides for nine to eleven days. In general, triplicate replicate wells were used for every peptide culture condition. Ficoll-Paque PLUS gradient centrifugation was used to isolate PBMCs from either whole blood or leukapheresis product. PBMCs were either cryopreserved at -140°C or used fresh in the expansion assay. The QIAamp Micro DNA Kit was used to extract genomic DNA from the CD4+ T cells.

Sequencing was carried out using naive CD4+ T cells from PBMCs, cultured in vitro. The cell subset or site label corresponds to: naive CD4+ T cells isolated by negative enrichment. The sequence was collected from an adult with COVID-19. The V and J genes are TRBV28 and TRBJ2-1, with 9 bases matching TRBD2. The nucleotides are TGTGCCAGCAGTTTAAGGGGCGGGGGGGAATACAATGAGCAGTTCTTC. This encodes CASSLRGGGEYNEQFF.